One sample yielded the 32 T cell receptor beta chains listed below, sequenced in a study of metastatic and nonmetastatic thyroid tumors. TCRdb re-called clones from the PCR reads using MiXCR. The repertoire holds about 22,000 clones, approximately 20% seen once, with around 21% in the top ten. Treatment of any kind had been given to no patient before thyroid surgery. Specimen: blood. These receptors were taken from a male donor with papillary thyroid cancer or a benign thyroid nodule (not recorded which). Some clones in this sample may be carry-over from other donors' samples.

This clone showed up many times. V usage is TRBV6-1 and J usage is TRBJ1-1; 8 positions agree with TRBD1. The J segment lost 3 bases and the V segment lost 6 bases, leaving 3 bases of the junction unmatched. This CDR3 has 13 amino acids. Germline loops: CDR1 MNHNS, CDR2 SASEGT. Written as DNA, the CDR3 is TGTGCCAGCAGCGACAGGGGAGACACTGAAGCTTTCTTT. It encodes CASSDRGDTEAFF.

About this clone: Additional DNA sequences in this sample encode the identical CDR3. CDR3 residues: CSARVNTEAFF. CDR3 coding DNA: TGCAGTGCTAGGGTGAACACTGAAGCTTTCTTT. The V call is TRBV20-1, the J call TRBJ1-1; the D is unclear. Per the germline V gene, CDR1 is DFQATT and CDR2 is SNEGSKA (reference sequence). The V and J ends lost 3 bases and 0 bases respectively, with 2 bases between them. This CDR3 has 11 amino acids.

This clone was recorded at least ten times. The genes are TRBV9 and TRBJ2-4; D is possibly TRBD1 (7 bases). V was clipped by 0 bases and J by 9 bases, with 13 bases between them. CDR1 is SGDLS, CDR2 YYNGEE, per germline. The CDR3 totals 14 residues. The chain's CDR3 is CASSVEGGGGIQYF. The CDR3 coding sequence is TGTGCCAGCAGCGTAGAAGGAGGGGGCGGCATTCAGTACTTC.

This clone was counted many times. A clone one base away is much larger, so this may be a read error. The identical CDR3 is also encoded by other nucleotide sequences in the sample. The V gene is TRBV12-3 or TRBV12-4, the J gene TRBJ2-7; 10 bases align to TRBD2. This CDR3 has 14 amino acids. This chain's CDR3 is CASSLTSGSYEQYF. CDR3 DNA: TGCGCCAGCAGCCTGACTAGCGGGTCTTACGAGCAGTACTTC.

This clone has at least ten counts. This chain uses TRBV6-2 or TRBV6-3 with TRBJ2-1; D is unresolved. There are 17 residues in the CDR3. Trimming took 0 bases from V and 3 from J, leaving 15 bases between them. The germline gives CDR1 MNHEY, CDR2 SVGEGT. The CDR3 loop reads CASSYSRVLRFYNEQFF. The CDR3 DNA is TGTGCCAGCAGTTACTCCCGGGTACTTCGCTTCTACAATGAGCAGTTCTTC.

This clone is a singleton in its sample. The chain joins TRBV5-1 to TRBJ1-6; a possible D gene is TRBD1 (5 bases). Per the germline V gene, CDR1 is SGHRS and CDR2 is YFSETQ. The CDR3 is 17 amino acids. The V end lost 9 bases, the J end lost 7 bases, and 26 bases lay between the germline ends. CDR3 coding DNA: TGCGCCATCATCTTGGACGGGGCAGGAACCGGAAATTCACCCCTCCACTTT. This gives the protein CAIILDGAGTGNSPLHF.

This clone has a single count. This chain links TRBV11-2 with TRBJ2-3; D possibly uses TRBD1 or TRBD2 (7 bases each). In germline, CDR1 is SGHAT, CDR2 FQNNGV. Trimming cost V 5 bases and J 5 bases, with 23 bases left between them. The CDR3 runs to 17 residues. The CDR3 nucleotides read TGTGCCAGCAGCCCCGGGGAGGGGGCCTTAGCGGGAGATACGCAGTATTTT. Its translation: CASSPGEGALAGDTQYF.

This clone was detected ten times or more. The chain links TRBV6-1 to TRBJ2-1; TRBD2 aligns across 8 bases. The CDR3 consists of 15 residues. Unmatched junction bases numbered 7, after V lost 5 bases and J lost 4 bases. Germline CDR1 and CDR2: MNHNS and SASEGT. Here the CDR3 DNA reads TGTGCCAGCAGTAGATCACTAGCGGCGTACAATGAGCAGTTCTTC. This encodes CASSRSLAAYNEQFF.

In its sample, this clone was seen many times. DNA of the CDR3: TGCGCCAGCAGCTCGGGGACAGGTTCGGCTTTCTTT. Protein: CASSSGTGSAFF. The J gene is TRBJ1-1, the V gene TRBV5-1; 8 bases are a match to TRBD1. The CDR3 spans 12 residues. V dropped 3 bases and J dropped 11; count of bases not matched to a gene: 6. From germline, CDR1 is SGHRS and CDR2 YFSETQ.

This clone was seen at least ten times. V is TRBV5-1 and J is TRBJ2-1, with 7 bases lining up with TRBD2. The germline V gene encodes CDR1 SGHRS and CDR2 YFSETQ. The length of the CDR3 is 14 residues. J was trimmed by 4 bases and V by 7 bases; bases with no gene match: 8. CDR3 DNA: TGCGCCAGCGAGGGACTACCAGATTACAATGAGCAGTTCTTC. Translating gives CASEGLPDYNEQFF.

This clone was counted many times. The V gene is TRBV7-3, the J gene TRBJ2-7, with TRBD1 identical over 10 bases. Germline CDR1 SGHTA, CDR2 FQGTGA. Trimming at V came to 4 bases and at J to 2 bases, leaving 5 bases not matched to a gene. The CDR3 contains 15 residues. The CDR3 region is CASSSSGQGTYEQYF. CDR3 coding DNA: TGTGCCAGCAGCTCGTCGGGACAGGGGACCTACGAGCAGTACTTC.

Within the sample, this clone is medium-sized. The CDR3 sequence: CAWRAGSAEQFF. DNA for the CDR3: TGTGCCTGGAGGGCAGGGTCTGCTGAGCAGTTCTTC. The chain has TRBV30 and TRBJ2-1; D is perhaps TRBD1 (5 bases). In germline, CDR1 is GTSNPN, CDR2 SVGIG (reference sequence). Trimming took off 3 bases at V and 9 bases at J, with 12 bases between the two ends. CDR3 length: 12 amino acids.

The sample holds many counts of this clone. The chain links TRBV20-1 to TRBJ2-1; no clear D. Trimming removed 0 bases from V and 4 bases from J, with 16 bases in between. Looked up from germline, CDR1 is DFQATT and CDR2 is SNEGSKA (reference sequence). The CDR3 runs 16 residues. CDR3: CSARDRVGPVYNEQFF. The CDR3 nucleotides are TGCAGTGCTAGAGATCGTGTAGGTCCCGTATACAATGAGCAGTTCTTC.

The genes are TRBV11-2 and TRBJ2-7; TRBD2 aligns across 9 bases. This CDR3 region has 15 residues. J was trimmed by 6 bases and V by 1 base; bases with no gene match: 7. Germline CDR1 is SGHAT and CDR2 is FQNNGV. This CDR3 is CASSLGASGTVEQYF. CDR3 DNA: TGTGCCAGCAGCTTAGGGGCTAGCGGGACGGTCGAGCAGTACTTC.

This clone was seen many times. The gene calls are TRBV7-9 and TRBJ2-7; D unclear. This CDR3 region has 15 residues. V was trimmed by 4 bases and J by 3 bases, leaving 16 bases between them. The V gene's germline CDR1 is SEHNR and CDR2 FQNEAQ (reference sequence). Here the CDR3 DNA reads TGTGCCAGCAGCTCCCGCCTCGCGGTCAACTACGAGCAGTACTTC. It encodes CASSSRLAVNYEQYF.

This clone showed up many times. This chain links TRBV20-1 with TRBJ1-4; TRBD1 matches 11 bases. Germline V gene lookup returns CDR1 DFQATT and CDR2 SNEGSKA (reference sequence). The CDR3 consists of 14 residues. Trimming at V came to 5 bases and at J to 8 bases, leaving 7 bases not matched to a gene. The CDR3 loop is CSAAGGTGGEKLFF. The CDR3 DNA reads TGCAGTGCTGCGGGCGGGACAGGGGGAGAAAAACTGTTTTTT.

In its sample, this clone was seen many times. This chain uses TRBV3-1 with TRBJ2-1; TRBD1 aligns across 9 bases. The germline V gene has CDR1 LGHDT and CDR2 YNNKEL (reference sequence). CDR3 length equals 18 residues. Losses at the gene ends were 5 bases for V and 9 bases for J; bases not matched to a gene: 20. CDR3 sequence (DNA): TGTGCCAGCAGCTTCAGTACAGGGGGCGACTTTAGGTGGGGTGAGCAGTTCTTC. Protein: CASSFSTGGDFRWGEQFF.

About this clone itself: The CDR3 does not close with the conserved phenylalanine or tryptophan, likely indicating a read error. The chain uses TRBV15 and TRBJ1-4, with D unclear. CDR3 length: 15 residues. Germline lookup yields CDR1 LNHNV and CDR2 YYDKDF (reference sequence). V gave up 4 bases and J gave up 6 bases, with 15 bases separating them. CDR3 nucleotides: TGTGCCACCAGCATACTGAACACAGTAGATGAAAAACTGTTTTTA. Translated: CATSILNTVDEKLFL.

This clone came up many times. The chain is built from TRBV11-3 and TRBJ2-7; D is possibly TRBD1 (5 bases). The length of the CDR3 is 16 residues. The V gene's germline CDR1 is SGHNT and CDR2 YENEEA. V was pared by 0 bases and J by 2 bases, with 14 bases between. CDR3 DNA: TGTGCCAGCAGCTTAGAGAAGGGGCCCGGGCCCTACGAGCAGTACTTC. Its translation: CASSLEKGPGPYEQYF.

There are many counts of this clone. V is TRBV20-1 and J is TRBJ2-3; D not certain. Germline V CDR1 and CDR2: DFQATT, SNEGSKA (reference sequence). The CDR3 is 16 residues long. The germline V and J ends were trimmed by 0 bases and 0 bases, with 13 bases remaining between them. The CDR3 sequence is CSARDRLAASTDTQYF. The CDR3 bases are TGCAGTGCTAGAGATCGCCTGGCAGCTAGCACAGATACGCAGTATTTT.

This rearrangement joins TRBV20-1 to TRBJ1-5; D uncertain. Germline-derived CDR1 and CDR2 are DFQATT and SNEGSKA (reference sequence). The CDR3 totals 13 residues. V shed 4 bases and J shed 6 bases, with 13 bases lying between them. The CDR3 DNA reads as TGCAGTGCTAAACTGCGTAACGGTCAGCCCCAGCATTTT. This sequence encodes CSAKLRNGQPQHF.

This clone was recorded at least ten times. The chain combines TRBV5-6 with TRBJ2-5, with 7 positions matching TRBD1. Germline CDR1 SGHDT, CDR2 YYEEEE. J gave up 6 bases and V 5 bases, and 7 bases lay outside the gene matches. The CDR3 has 13 residues. The CDR3 coding sequence is TGTGCCAGCAGGGAGACAGGGTCGAAGACCCAGTACTTC. This codes for CASRETGSKTQYF.

This clone was picked up many times. The chain recombines TRBV6-4 with TRBJ2-1, with 8 bases aligning to TRBD2. The V and J ends lost 3 bases and 4 bases, in that order; junction bases with no gene match: 5. Germline V gene sequence: CDR1 MRHNA, CDR2 SNTAGT. CDR3 length: 15 amino acids. The CDR3 DNA reads as TGTGCCAGCAGTGAAAGGGCTAGCGGGTACAATGAGCAGTTCTTC. The encoded protein is CASSERASGYNEQFF.

This clone was seen ten or more times. The CDR3: CASSIGPSNQPQHF. CDR3 nucleotide sequence: TGTGCCAGTAGTATAGGCCCTAGCAATCAGCCCCAGCATTTT. V is TRBV19 and J is TRBJ1-5; no clear D gene. The V and J ends lost 1 base and 0 bases respectively, with 4 bases between them. Per the germline V gene, CDR1 is LNHDA and CDR2 is SQIVND (reference sequence). The CDR3 consists of 14 residues.

J is TRBJ2-2 and V is TRBV7-9; TRBD2 might be the D (6 bases). CDR3 length: 15 residues. Germline lookup yields CDR1 SEHNR and CDR2 FQNEAQ (reference sequence). Trimming removed 4 bases at V and 2 bases at J, with 11 bases between. The chain's CDR3 is CASSWLAVNTGELFF. The CDR3 DNA reads as TGTGCCAGCAGCTGGTTAGCGGTAAACACCGGGGAGCTGTTTTTT.

The rearrangement links TRBV20-1 to TRBJ2-7; 14 nucleotides line up with TRBD2. J gave up 2 bases and V 4 bases, and 10 bases lay outside the gene matches. Germline CDR1 is DFQATT and CDR2 is SNEGSKA (reference sequence). The CDR3 has 17 amino acids. The CDR3 protein is CSANGLAGGPPPYEQYF. The CDR3 DNA sequence: TGCAGTGCTAACGGACTAGCGGGAGGCCCGCCTCCCTACGAGCAGTACTTC.

This chain uses TRBV7-6 with TRBJ2-3; D may be TRBD2 (6 bases). There are 17 residues in the CDR3. V lost 5 bases and J 0 bases, leaving 18 bases between the germline ends. Germline-derived CDR1 and CDR2 are SGHVS and FNYEAQ. CDR3 loop: CASSILGRGASTDTQYF. The CDR3 DNA reads as TGTGCCAGCAGCATCCTTGGGCGGGGCGCTAGCACAGATACGCAGTATTTT.

This clone was detected many times. The chain links TRBV7-3 to TRBJ2-5, with 7 bases that match TRBD2. V lost 3 bases to trimming and J lost 1 base; unmatched junction nucleotides: 5. Germline V CDR1 and CDR2: SGHTA, FQGTGA. This CDR3 spans 15 amino acids. CDR3 nucleotides: TGTGCCAGCAGCTTGATGCGGGGGTTCCAAGAGACCCAGTACTTC. Translation: CASSLMRGFQETQYF.

This chain joins TRBV7-8 and TRBJ2-3; D is ambiguous. There are 13 residues in the CDR3. V shed 3 bases and J shed 3 bases, with 7 bases lying between them. The germline gives CDR1 SGHVS, CDR2 FQNEAQ. CDR3 in DNA: TGTGCCAGCAGCTTCGAATTAACAGATACGCAGTATTTT. Amino acids: CASSFELTDTQYF. The full variable domain, in which reference TRBV7-8 and TRBJ2-3 provide the parts outside the CDR3, is GAGVSQSPRYKVAKRGQDVALRCDPISGHVSLFWYQQALGQGPEFLTYFQNEAQLDKSGLPSDRFFAERPEGSVSTLKIQRTQQEDSAVYLCASSFELTDTQYFGPGTRLTVL.

V and J are TRBV9 and TRBJ1-2, with D possibly TRBD1 on 5 matching bases. The CDR3 spans 15 residues. Germline V gene data show CDR1 as SGDLS and CDR2 as YYNGEE. Between the trimmed V and J ends, which lost 0 bases and 3 bases, there was a span of 12 bases. CDR3 in DNA: TGTGCCAGCAGCGTAGATGGAGGGGTGTACTATGGCTACACCTTC. Amino acid sequence: CASSVDGGVYYGYTF.

This clone was found many times. The gene calls are TRBV5-1 and TRBJ2-3; the match to TRBD2 covers 8 bases. The CDR3 spans 17 residues. The V segment lost 5 bases and the J segment 0 bases; nucleotides outside the gene matches: 11. Germline V gives CDR1 SGHRS, CDR2 YFSETQ. The CDR3: CASREEIGLASTDTQYF. The CDR3 DNA reads as TGCGCCAGCAGAGAGGAGATCGGACTAGCTAGCACAGATACGCAGTATTTT.

This rearrangement joins TRBV14 to TRBJ2-2; D not certain. V gave up 8 bases and J gave up 2 bases, with 15 bases separating them. This CDR3 has 15 residues. Germline lookup yields CDR1 SGHDN and CDR2 FVKESK. Here the CDR3 reads CASSPHRGNTGELFF. The CDR3 DNA is TGTGCCAGCTCCCCCCATCGCGGTAACACCGGGGAGCTGTTTTTT.